Each of the 25 T cell receptor beta chains below was sequenced from the same sample in a study of CD8 T cells in Susac syndrome. When the RNA was reverse transcribed, random hexamers were used with an input of roughly 0.45 to 1 ug. TCRdb used MiXCR to reprocess the immunoSEQ multiplex PCR reads, holding one entry per CDR3 protein. This sample has about 120,000 distinct CDR3 sequences; 94% occur once, and the top ten carry roughly 0.092%. What was sequenced was CD4+ T cells from PBMCs. The receptors here all came from a human donor in good health.

This chain links TRBV11-3 with TRBJ2-2; D remains unclear. The CDR3 is 16 amino acids. The ends were cut back, 5 bases at V and 7 bases at J, with 20 bases in the middle. The germline V gene has CDR1 SGHNT and CDR2 YENEEA. The CDR3, as DNA: TGTGCCAGCAGCCGAGAACCCTACGTGGACGGCGGGGAGCTGTTTTTT. Protein product: CASSREPYVDGGELFF.

This chain joins TRBV7-2 and TRBJ2-7; no definite D call. With 1 base removed from V and 7 bases from J, the gap between germline ends came to 14 bases. This CDR3 is built from 14 residues. CDR1 is SGHTA and CDR2 is FQGNSA in the germline V gene. Here the CDR3 reads CASSLGLAGWEQYF. DNA for the CDR3: TGTGCCAGCAGCTTAGGACTCGCCGGGTGGGAGCAGTACTTC.

The chain joins TRBV15 to TRBJ2-2, with D tentatively TRBD1 (5 bases). Germline CDR1 reads LNHNV; CDR2 reads YYDKDF (reference sequence). The length of the CDR3 is 15 residues. Trimming pared 0 bases from V and 4 bases from J, leaving 9 bases between. In DNA, the CDR3 is TGTGCCACCAGCAGAGACAGGGTAGCCACCGGGGAGCTGTTTTTT. Translated, it gives CATSRDRVATGELFF.

The gene calls are TRBV29-1 and TRBJ1-5; D is perhaps TRBD1 (5 bases). Trimming stripped 5 bases from V and 0 bases from J, with 11 bases between. CDR1 is SQVTM, CDR2 ANQGSEA, per germline. CDR3 length: 14 amino acids. This chain's CDR3 is CSVSRDGSNQPQHF. CDR3 DNA sequence: TGCAGCGTTTCCCGGGACGGTAGCAATCAGCCCCAGCATTTT.

The J gene is TRBJ2-2, the V gene TRBV5-1, with 12 bases matching TRBD1. The CDR3 contains 14 residues. The trim removed 4 bases at V and 9 bases at J, leaving 4 bases unmatched. Per germline, CDR1 SGHRS and CDR2 YFSETQ. DNA for the CDR3: TGCGCCAGCAGCGGGGACAGGGGGCTCCGGGAGCTGTTTTTT. It encodes CASSGDRGLRELFF. The entire variable domain, with the rest obtained from reference TRBV5-1 and TRBJ2-2, is as follows: KAGVTQTPRYLIKTRGQQVTLSCSPISGHRSVSWYQQTPGQGLQFLFEYFSETQRNKGNFPGRFSGRQFSNSRSEMNVSTLELGDSALYLCASSGDRGLRELFFGEGSRLTVL.

The chain carries TRBV20-1 and TRBJ2-2, with D possibly being TRBD1 (6 bases). Trimming removed 4 bases at V and 3 bases at J, with 9 bases between. CDR1 DFQATT and CDR2 SNEGSKA come from the germline V gene (reference sequence). This CDR3 has 13 amino acids. The CDR3 reads CSANRVDTGELFF. CDR3 bases: TGCAGTGCTAACAGGGTGGACACCGGGGAGCTGTTTTTT.

V gene TRBV5-4 combines with J gene TRBJ2-3; 12 bases match TRBD2. V shed 3 bases, J shed 1 base, and the junction held 9 bases outside the gene matches. The CDR3 extends over 18 amino acids. The germline CDR1 and CDR2 sequences are SGHNT and YYREEE (reference sequence). The CDR3: CASSSLAGGPSGTDTQYF. As DNA, the CDR3 is TGTGCCAGCAGCTCCCTAGCGGGAGGGCCAAGTGGCACAGATACGCAGTATTTT.

The V call is TRBV9, the J call TRBJ2-1; the match to TRBD2 covers 10 bases. This CDR3 comprises 15 residues. V was pared by 3 bases and J by 13 bases, with 13 bases of the junction left unmatched. Germline CDR1 reads SGDLS; CDR2 reads YYNGEE. Here the CDR3 reads CASSATSGMTQEQFF. The CDR3 bases are TGTGCCAGCAGCGCCACTAGCGGGATGACTCAGGAACAGTTCTTC.

The rearrangement joins TRBV7-9 to TRBJ2-7; 7 bases are shared with TRBD2. CDR1 is SEHNR and CDR2 is FQNEAQ in the germline V gene (reference sequence). Trimming removed 5 bases from V and 5 bases from J; junction bases left unmatched: 3. This CDR3 comprises 12 residues. CDR3 amino acids: CASSPTSHEQYF. CDR3 nucleotides: TGTGCCAGCAGCCCGACTAGCCACGAGCAGTACTTC.

V and J are TRBV20-1 and TRBJ1-1; D ambiguous. The V end was cut by 5 bases, the J end by 5 bases, with 18 bases between. Germline V gene data show CDR1 as DFQATT and CDR2 as SNEGSKA (reference sequence). CDR3 size: 14 residues. CDR3 nucleotides: TGCAGTGCTCGGAGGTCCGGCGGTGGGACTGAAGCTTTCTTT. This codes for CSARRSGGGTEAFF.

CDR3 nucleotide sequence: TGCAGTGCTAGTTTGATAGGACAGGGACCCTACGAGCAGTACTTC. This codes for CSASLIGQGPYEQYF. V gene TRBV20-1 combines with J gene TRBJ2-7; 8 nucleotides line up with TRBD1. The CDR3 spans 15 residues. Trimming cost V 3 bases and J 2 bases; bases outside gene matches: 9. Germline CDR1 reads DFQATT; CDR2 reads SNEGSKA (reference sequence).

V usage is TRBV3-1 and J usage is TRBJ2-2; 8 bases are a match to TRBD2. Trimming at V came to 5 bases and at J to 4 bases, leaving 6 bases not matched to a gene. The CDR3 runs to 15 residues. The germline gives CDR1 LGHDT, CDR2 YNNKEL (reference sequence). CDR3 nucleotides: TGTGCCAGCAGCTCAAGCGGGAGAGGCACCGGGGAGCTGTTTTTT. This gives the protein CASSSSGRGTGELFF.

This chain links TRBV18 with TRBJ2-3; no reliable D call. The V end lost 0 bases, the J end lost 2 bases, and 6 bases lay between the germline ends. Germline V gene lookup returns CDR1 KGHSH and CDR2 LQKENI. The CDR3 totals 14 residues. CDR3 DNA sequence: TGTGCCAGCTCACCACCGGTGGTCACAGATACGCAGTATTTT. Its translation is CASSPPVVTDTQYF.

The CDR3 coding sequence is TGTGCCAGCAGTTTAGGGCAGAGAACCTACGAGCAGTACTTC. It specifies CASSLGQRTYEQYF. The chain joins TRBV12-3 or TRBV12-4 to TRBJ2-7; no clear D. CDR3 length: 14 amino acids. V lost 1 base, J lost 2 bases, and 9 bases lay in between.

This rearrangement joins TRBV20-1 to TRBJ1-1, with D unclear. Between the trimmed V and J ends, which lost 5 bases and 4 bases, there was a span of 11 bases. Germline V CDR1 and CDR2: DFQATT, SNEGSKA (reference sequence). There are 12 residues in the CDR3. The CDR3 DNA follows: TGCAGTGCTCTAATTCCTGGCACTGAAGCTTTCTTT. Translation: CSALIPGTEAFF.

V usage is TRBV25-1 and J usage is TRBJ1-1, with D hard to call. CDR3 length equals 11 residues. CDR1 is MGHDK, CDR2 SYGVNS, per germline. Trimming left V 6 bases short and J 5 bases short, with 7 bases between. The CDR3 nucleotides are TGTGCCAGCAGATGGAAGACTGAAGCTTTCTTT. This translates into CASRWKTEAFF.

The gene calls are TRBV4-2 and TRBJ1-4; no firm D call. The CDR3 contains 14 residues. CDR1 LGHNA and CDR2 YNFKEQ come from the germline V gene. Trimming left V 0 bases short and J 7 bases short, with 9 bases between. The CDR3 here is CASSQEGISEKLFF. DNA of the CDR3: TGTGCCAGCAGCCAAGAGGGAATTTCTGAAAAACTGTTTTTT.

The J gene is TRBJ2-1, the V gene TRBV7-6; D possibly uses TRBD1 or TRBD2 (6 bases each). The CDR3 sequence is 15 residues long. Trimming shortened V by 2 bases and J by 8 bases, and 16 bases separated the two germline ends. Germline V lookup: CDR1 SGHVS, CDR2 FNYEAQ. Here the CDR3 reads CASSLRLGAGDEQFF. For the CDR3, the DNA is TGTGCCAGCAGCTTAAGACTAGGGGCAGGGGATGAGCAGTTCTTC.

This sequence joins TRBV30 and TRBJ2-1; D remains unclear. CDR3 length: 11 amino acids. V dropped 1 base and J dropped 10 bases, with 8 bases sitting between them. Per germline, CDR1 GTSNPN and CDR2 SVGIG (reference sequence). The CDR3 sequence is CAWSGRSEQFF. The CDR3 region has the DNA TGTGCCTGGAGTGGGCGGAGCGAGCAGTTCTTC.

This CDR3 reads CASSTRQGDTEAFF. The CDR3 nucleotides read TGTGCCAGCTCAACCAGACAGGGGGACACTGAAGCTTTCTTT. J is TRBJ1-1 and V is TRBV18; 9 bases fit TRBD1. CDR1 is KGHSH and CDR2 is LQKENI in the germline V gene. V was pared by 5 bases and J by 3 bases, with 4 bases of the junction left unmatched. This CDR3 spans 14 amino acids.

This sequence joins TRBV6-5 and TRBJ2-5; the match to TRBD1 covers 7 bases. Looked up from germline, CDR1 is MNHEY and CDR2 is SVGAGI. The CDR3 extends over 15 amino acids. The trim removed 0 bases at V and 1 base at J, leaving 2 bases unmatched. CDR3 sequence: CASSYSPGGQETQYF. The CDR3 nucleotides are TGTGCCAGCAGTTACTCCCCAGGGGGCCAAGAGACCCAGTACTTC.

This chain joins TRBV19 and TRBJ2-4; D not certain. Deletions cut 6 bases from V and 6 bases from J, with 12 bases between. The CDR3 is made up of 13 amino acids. Germline V gives CDR1 LNHDA, CDR2 SQIVND (reference sequence). The CDR3 DNA sequence: TGTGCCAGTAGGCTCCGTGAGACAAACATTCAGTACTTC. It yields the protein CASRLRETNIQYF.

The V gene is TRBV6-5, the J gene TRBJ2-7; 8 bases fit TRBD2. Looked up from germline, CDR1 is MNHEY and CDR2 is SVGAGI. V lost 1 base to trimming and J lost 3 bases; unmatched junction nucleotides: 5. This CDR3 region has 15 residues. The CDR3 nucleotides read TGTGCCAGCAGTTACTATACTAGCGGAAACTACGAGCAGTACTTC. It specifies CASSYYTSGNYEQYF.

The chain carries TRBV6-6 and TRBJ2-1, with 9 positions matching TRBD2. Germline assignment: CDR1 MNHNY and CDR2 SVGAGI (reference sequence). The CDR3 is 15 amino acids. The J segment lost 9 bases and the V segment lost 6 bases, leaving 12 bases of the junction unmatched. CDR3 sequence: CASSRPILAGSEQFF. CDR3 DNA sequence: TGTGCCAGCAGCAGACCCATCCTAGCGGGAAGTGAGCAGTTCTTC.

The chain recombines TRBV5-6 with TRBJ2-5, with TRBD1 identical over 7 bases. After removal of 3 bases from V and 2 bases from J, the junction contained 7 bases not matched to a gene. CDR3 size: 15 residues. Germline V CDR1 and CDR2: SGHDT, YYEEEE. The CDR3 DNA sequence: TGTGCCAGCAGCTGGTGGGGGACAGCTCAAGAGACCCAGTACTTC. This sequence encodes CASSWWGTAQETQYF.